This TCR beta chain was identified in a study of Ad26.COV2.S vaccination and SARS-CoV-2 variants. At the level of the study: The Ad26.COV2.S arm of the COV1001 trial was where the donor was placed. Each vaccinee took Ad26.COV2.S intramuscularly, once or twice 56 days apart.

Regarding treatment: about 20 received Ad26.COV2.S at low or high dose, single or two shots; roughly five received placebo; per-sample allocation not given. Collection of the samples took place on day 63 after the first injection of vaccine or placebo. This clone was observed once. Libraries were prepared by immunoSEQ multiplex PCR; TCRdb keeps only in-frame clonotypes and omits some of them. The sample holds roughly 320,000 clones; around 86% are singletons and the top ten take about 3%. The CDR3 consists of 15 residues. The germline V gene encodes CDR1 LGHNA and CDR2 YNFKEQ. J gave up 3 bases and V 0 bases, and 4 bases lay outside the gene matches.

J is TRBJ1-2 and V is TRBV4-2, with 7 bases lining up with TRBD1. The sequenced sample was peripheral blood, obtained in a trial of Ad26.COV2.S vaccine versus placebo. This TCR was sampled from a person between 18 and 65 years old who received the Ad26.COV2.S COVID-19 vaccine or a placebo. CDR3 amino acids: CASSQDRTGDYGYTF. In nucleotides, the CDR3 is TGTGCCAGCAGCCAAGATCGTACAGGGGACTATGGCTACACCTTC.